This TCR beta chain came from a study of ipilimumab plus nivolumab after autologous stem cell transplantation. Study context: The DLBCL cohort had primary refractory and relapsed disease, with 18-month progression-free survival of roughly 86% and 30%. Notes on the study in general: Authors suggest TCR repertoire, Treg phenotype and gut microbiota support further study.

A note on this clone: Its antigen is still unknown. The junction differs from germline at one of its ends, possibly a read error.

The CDR3 consists of 11 residues. Germline V CDR1 and CDR2: DFQATT, SNEGSKA (reference sequence). Through week 26, nivolumab 3 mg/kg IV was given weeks 1, 4, 7, 10, then biweekly. Data came from immunoSEQ multiplex PCR; TCRdb stores just in-frame clones and leaves some out. The table lists approximately 84,000 clones, about 83% of them singletons, with approximately 2.2% in the top ten. The V gene is TRBV20-1, the J gene TRBJ2-3, with D possibly called TRBD1 or TRBD2 (5 bases each). Source: PBMCs, taken in a trial of ipilimumab plus nivolumab as post-transplant consolidation. This clonotype originated in a male donor with diffuse large B-cell lymphoma. CDR3 residues: CSARDGHVGDF. CDR3 DNA sequence: TGCAGTGCTAGAGATGGGCATGTGGGGGATTTT.